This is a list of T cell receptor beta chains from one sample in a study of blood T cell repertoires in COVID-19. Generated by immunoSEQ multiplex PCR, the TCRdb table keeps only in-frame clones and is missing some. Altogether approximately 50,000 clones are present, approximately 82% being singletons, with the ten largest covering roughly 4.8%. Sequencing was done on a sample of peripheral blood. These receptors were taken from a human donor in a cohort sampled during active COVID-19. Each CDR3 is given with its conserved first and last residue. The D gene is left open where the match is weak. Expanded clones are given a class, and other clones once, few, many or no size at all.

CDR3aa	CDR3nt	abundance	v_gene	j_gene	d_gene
CASSVLGNTGELFF	TGTGCCAGCAGTGTTCTAGGCAACACCGGGGAGCTGTTTTTT	.	TRBV2	TRBJ2-2	.
CASSKDRWDYGYTF	TGTGCCAGCAGCAAGGACAGGTGGGACTATGGCTACACCTTC	.	TRBV5-4	TRBJ1-2	TRBD1
CASSDRGVGADTQYF	TGTGCCAGCAGTGACCGGGGAGTTGGTGCAGATACGCAGTATTTT	.	TRBV6-4	TRBJ2-3	.
CASGLASTDTQYF	TGTGCCAGCGGACTAGCATCCACAGATACGCAGTATTTT	once	TRBV9	TRBJ2-3	TRBD2
CASSPRARGPYNSPLHF	TGTGCCAGCAGTCCCCGAGCCAGGGGTCCCTATAATTCACCCCTCCACTTT	.	TRBV27	TRBJ1-6	.
CASSLLYGTSGEQYF	TGTGCCAGCAGTTTATTATATGGGACTAGCGGCGAGCAGTACTTC	.	TRBV27	TRBJ2-7	TRBD2
CASSYTGFGNTEAFF	TGTGCCAGCAGCTACACAGGGTTCGGGAACACTGAAGCTTTCTTT	.	TRBV11-2	TRBJ1-1	.
CASSMGTVLDQPQHF	TGTGCCAGTAGTATGGGGACAGTACTCGATCAGCCCCAGCATTTT	.	TRBV19	TRBJ1-5	TRBD1
CAFRGQVDTEAFF	TGTGCCTTTAGAGGACAGGTAGACACTGAAGCTTTCTTT	.	TRBV30	TRBJ1-1	TRBD1
CASSGGQMNEKLFF	TGTGCCAGCAGCGGGGGACAGATGAATGAAAAACTGTTTTTT	.	TRBV2	TRBJ1-4	TRBD1
CASSSGQGLNTEAFF	TGTGCCAGCAGCTCCGGACAGGGATTAAACACTGAAGCTTTCTTT	.	TRBV7-9	TRBJ1-1	TRBD1
CALEGVNRNTEAFF	TGTGCCCTGGAAGGGGTAAACCGAAACACTGAAGCTTTCTTT	.	TRBV30	TRBJ1-1	.
CSASRRGQSNYGYTF	TGCAGTGCTAGTCGAAGGGGGCAAAGTAACTATGGCTACACCTTC	few	TRBV20-1	TRBJ1-2	TRBD1
CASSYMAAYEQYF	TGTGCCAGCAGTTACATGGCTGCCTACGAGCAGTACTTC	.	TRBV6-5	TRBJ2-7	.
CASSGNDRVASPLHF	TGCGCCAGCAGCGGGAACGACAGGGTAGCGTCACCCCTCCACTTT	.	TRBV5-1	TRBJ1-6	TRBD1
CASKIGGGTEAFF	TGCGCCAGCAAAATCGGGGGAGGCACTGAAGCTTTCTTT	.	TRBV5-1	TRBJ1-1	.
CASSYSSQGMSYTF	TGTGCCAGCAGTTACTCGAGTCAGGGGATGAGCTACACCTTC	.	TRBV6-2/TRBV6-3	TRBJ1-2	.
CASKWEADSTDTQYF	TGTGCCAGCAAGTGGGAGGCGGATTCCACAGATACGCAGTATTTT	.	TRBV2	TRBJ2-3	.
CATSRDPPVGNTIYF	TGTGCCACCAGCAGAGATCCCCCTGTCGGAAACACCATATATTTT	.	TRBV15	TRBJ1-3	.
CASTGQSFSEQYF	TGTGCCAGCACGGGACAGTCCTTCTCCGAGCAGTACTTC	few	TRBV25-1	TRBJ2-7	TRBD1
CASSTDRWTDTQYF	TGTGCCAGTAGTACCGACAGGTGGACAGATACGCAGTATTTT	.	TRBV19	TRBJ2-3	.
CASMRENEQFF	TGTGCCAGCATGCGGGAAAATGAGCAGTTCTTC	.	TRBV12-3/TRBV12-4	TRBJ2-1	.
CASSHTGGQGYTF	TGTGCCAGCAGTCACACGGGGGGGCAGGGCTACACCTTC	.	TRBV27	TRBJ1-2	.
CASSPGYSYNEQFF	TGCGCCAGCTCACCCGGGTACTCCTACAATGAGCAGTTCTTC	.	TRBV5-1	TRBJ2-1	.
CASSPTQTRTEAFF	TGTGCCAGCAGTCCCACTCAAACCCGCACTGAAGCTTTCTTT	.	TRBV6-6	TRBJ1-1	.
CASSTEDTQYF	TGTGCCAGTAGTACGGAGGATACGCAGTATTTT	.	TRBV19	TRBJ2-3	.
CAWTQPVAGGLSF	TGTGCCTGGACCCAACCCGTGGCGGGGGGGTTGTCTTTT	.	TRBV30	TRBJ2-3	TRBD2
CATSDPQGRETQYF	TGTGCCACCAGTGATCCCCAGGGGCGGGAGACCCAGTACTTC	.	TRBV24-1	TRBJ2-5	.
CASSPSGRGTGAFF	TGTGCCAGCAGCCCCTCCGGGAGAGGGACAGGGGCTTTCTTT	few	TRBV3-1/TRBV3-2	TRBJ1-1	TRBD1
CASSAGVGSYNEQFF	TGTGCCAGTAGCGCGGGGGTGGGCTCCTACAATGAGCAGTTCTTC	.	TRBV19	TRBJ2-1	TRBD2
CASSSSGTGYEQYF	TGTGCCAGCAGTTCGTCCGGGACAGGGTATGAGCAGTACTTC	.	TRBV27	TRBJ2-7	TRBD1
CASSFSGAYQETQYF	TGTGCCAGCAGCTTTAGCGGGGCGTACCAAGAGACCCAGTACTTC	.	TRBV6-6	TRBJ2-5	TRBD2
CSAHLALIGQANTEAFF	TGCAGCGCTCACCTGGCCCTAATCGGACAAGCGAACACTGAAGCTTTCTTT	.	TRBV29-1	TRBJ1-1	.